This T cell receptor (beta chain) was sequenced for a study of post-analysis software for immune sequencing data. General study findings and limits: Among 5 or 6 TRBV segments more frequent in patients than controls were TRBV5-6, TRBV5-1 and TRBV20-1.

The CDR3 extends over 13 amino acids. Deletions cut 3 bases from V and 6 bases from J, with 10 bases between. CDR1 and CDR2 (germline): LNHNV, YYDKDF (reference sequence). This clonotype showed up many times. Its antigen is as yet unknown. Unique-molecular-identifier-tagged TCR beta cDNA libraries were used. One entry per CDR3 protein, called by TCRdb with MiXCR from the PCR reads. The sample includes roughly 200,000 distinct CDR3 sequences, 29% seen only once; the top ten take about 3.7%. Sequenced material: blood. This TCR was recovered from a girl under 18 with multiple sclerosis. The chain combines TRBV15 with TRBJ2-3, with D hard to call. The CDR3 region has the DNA TGTGCCACCAGCAGCCGTTATGTCGATACGCAGTATTTT. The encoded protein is CATSSRYVDTQYF.